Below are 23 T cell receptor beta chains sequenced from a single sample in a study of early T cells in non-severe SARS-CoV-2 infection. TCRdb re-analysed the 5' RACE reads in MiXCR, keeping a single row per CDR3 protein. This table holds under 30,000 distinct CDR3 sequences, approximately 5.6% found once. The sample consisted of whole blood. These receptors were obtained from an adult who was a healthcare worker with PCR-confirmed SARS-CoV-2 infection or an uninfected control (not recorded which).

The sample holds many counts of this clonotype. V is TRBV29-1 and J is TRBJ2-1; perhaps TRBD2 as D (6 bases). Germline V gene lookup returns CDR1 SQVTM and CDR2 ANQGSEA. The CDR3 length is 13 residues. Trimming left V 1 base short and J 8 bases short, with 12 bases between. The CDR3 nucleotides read TGCAGCGTTGAAGGGTCTAGCGTCGATGAGCAGTTCTTC. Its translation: CSVEGSSVDEQFF.

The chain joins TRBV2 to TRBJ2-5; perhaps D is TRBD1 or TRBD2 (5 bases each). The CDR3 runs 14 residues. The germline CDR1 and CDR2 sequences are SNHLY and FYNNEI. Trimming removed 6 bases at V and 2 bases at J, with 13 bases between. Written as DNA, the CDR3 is TGTGCCAGCAGGGCCCCGGGGCCGCAAGAGACCCAGTACTTC. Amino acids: CASRAPGPQETQYF.

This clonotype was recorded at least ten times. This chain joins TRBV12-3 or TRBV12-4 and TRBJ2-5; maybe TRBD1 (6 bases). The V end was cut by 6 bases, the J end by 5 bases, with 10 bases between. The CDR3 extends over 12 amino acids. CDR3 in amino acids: CASRNRVETQYF. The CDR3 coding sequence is TGTGCCAGCAGAAACAGGGTTGAGACCCAGTACTTC.

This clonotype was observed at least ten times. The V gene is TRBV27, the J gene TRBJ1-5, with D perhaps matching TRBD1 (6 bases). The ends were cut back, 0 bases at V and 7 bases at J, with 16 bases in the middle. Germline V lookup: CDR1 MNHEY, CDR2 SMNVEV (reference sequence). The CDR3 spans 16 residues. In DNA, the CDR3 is TGTGCCAGCAGTTTATCGGGGCCCAGGGGAGGGCAGCCCCAGCATTTT. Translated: CASSLSGPRGGQPQHF.

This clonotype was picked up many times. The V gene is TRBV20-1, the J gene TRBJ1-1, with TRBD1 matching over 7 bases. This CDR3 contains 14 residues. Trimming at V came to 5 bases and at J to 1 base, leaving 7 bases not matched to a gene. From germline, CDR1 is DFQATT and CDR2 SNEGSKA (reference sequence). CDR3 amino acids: CSAPRDSSNTEAFF. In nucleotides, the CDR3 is TGCAGTGCTCCGAGGGACAGCTCGAACACTGAAGCTTTCTTT.

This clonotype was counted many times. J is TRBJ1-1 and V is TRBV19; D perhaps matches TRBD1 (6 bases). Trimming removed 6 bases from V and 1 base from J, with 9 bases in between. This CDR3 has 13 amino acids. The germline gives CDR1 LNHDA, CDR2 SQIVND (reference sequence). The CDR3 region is CASRGHRNTEAFF. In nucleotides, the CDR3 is TGTGCCAGTAGGGGACACCGGAACACTGAAGCTTTCTTT.

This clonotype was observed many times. The CDR3 bases are TGTGCCAGCAGCGTCGGGCCGGCCTCCTACAATGAGCAGTTCTTC. Translation: CASSVGPASYNEQFF. This chain links TRBV9 with TRBJ2-1; no reliable D call. The CDR3 extends over 15 amino acids. In germline, CDR1 is SGDLS, CDR2 YYNGEE. V lost 2 bases and J 0 bases, leaving 9 bases between the germline ends.

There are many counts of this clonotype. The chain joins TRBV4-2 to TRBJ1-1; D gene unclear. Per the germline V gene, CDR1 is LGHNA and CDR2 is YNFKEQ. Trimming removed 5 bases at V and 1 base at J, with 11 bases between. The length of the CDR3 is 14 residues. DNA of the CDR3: TGTGCCAGCAGCTCAAGGGCAGCGAACACTGAAGCTTTCTTT. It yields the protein CASSSRAANTEAFF.

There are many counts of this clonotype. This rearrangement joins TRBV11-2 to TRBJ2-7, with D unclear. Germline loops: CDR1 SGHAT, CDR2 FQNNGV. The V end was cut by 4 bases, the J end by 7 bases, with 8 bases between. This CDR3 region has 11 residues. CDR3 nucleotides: TGTGCCAGCAGCTCCTATTCTGAGCAGTACTTC. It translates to CASSSYSEQYF.

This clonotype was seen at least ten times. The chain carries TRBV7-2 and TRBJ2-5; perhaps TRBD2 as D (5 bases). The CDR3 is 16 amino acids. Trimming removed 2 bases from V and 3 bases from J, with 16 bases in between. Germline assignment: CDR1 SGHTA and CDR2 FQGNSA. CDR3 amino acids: CASSLTSRRIKETQYF. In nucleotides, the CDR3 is TGTGCCAGCAGCTTAACTAGTCGGAGGATTAAAGAGACCCAGTACTTC.

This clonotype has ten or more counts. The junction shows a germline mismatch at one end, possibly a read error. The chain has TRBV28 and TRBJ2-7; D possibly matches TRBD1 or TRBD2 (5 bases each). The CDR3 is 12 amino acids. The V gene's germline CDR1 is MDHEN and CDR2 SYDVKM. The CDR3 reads CASSVNRDPHVF. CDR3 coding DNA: TGTGCCAGCAGTGTAAACCGGGACCCTCATGTCTTC.

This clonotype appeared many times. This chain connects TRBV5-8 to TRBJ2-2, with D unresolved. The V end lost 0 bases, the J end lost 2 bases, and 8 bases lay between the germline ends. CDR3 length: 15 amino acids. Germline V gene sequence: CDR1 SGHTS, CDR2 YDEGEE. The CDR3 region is CASSLGPTNTGELFF. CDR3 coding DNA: TGTGCCAGCAGCTTGGGCCCGACCAACACCGGGGAGCTGTTTTTT.

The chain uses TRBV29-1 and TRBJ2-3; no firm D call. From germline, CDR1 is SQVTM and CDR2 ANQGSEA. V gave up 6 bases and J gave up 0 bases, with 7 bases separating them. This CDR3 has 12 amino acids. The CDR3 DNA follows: TGCAGCGTCTCTCTTAGCACAGATACGCAGTATTTT. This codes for CSVSLSTDTQYF.

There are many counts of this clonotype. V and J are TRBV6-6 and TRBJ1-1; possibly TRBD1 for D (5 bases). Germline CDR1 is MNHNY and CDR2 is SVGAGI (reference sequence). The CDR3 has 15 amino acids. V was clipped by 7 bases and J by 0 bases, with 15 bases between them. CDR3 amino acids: CASTKGRSMNTEAFF. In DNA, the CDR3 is TGTGCCAGCACCAAGGGACGCTCCATGAACACTGAAGCTTTCTTT.

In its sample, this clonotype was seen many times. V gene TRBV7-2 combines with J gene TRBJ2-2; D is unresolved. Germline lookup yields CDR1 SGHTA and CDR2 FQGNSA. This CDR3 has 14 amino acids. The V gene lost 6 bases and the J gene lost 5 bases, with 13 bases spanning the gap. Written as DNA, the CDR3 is TGTGCCAGCAGGACCCAGACCGGGACCGGGGAGCTGTTTTTT. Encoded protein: CASRTQTGTGELFF.

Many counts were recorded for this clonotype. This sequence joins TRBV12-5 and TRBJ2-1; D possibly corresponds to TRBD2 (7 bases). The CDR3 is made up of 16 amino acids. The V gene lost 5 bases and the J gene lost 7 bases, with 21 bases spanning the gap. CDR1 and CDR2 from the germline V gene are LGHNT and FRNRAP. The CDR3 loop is CASGPPWGGGQNEQFF. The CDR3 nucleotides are TGTGCTAGTGGTCCTCCGTGGGGGGGCGGGCAAAATGAGCAGTTCTTC. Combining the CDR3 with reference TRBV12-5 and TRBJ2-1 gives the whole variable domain DARVTQTPRHKVTEMGQEVTMRCQPILGHNTVFWYRQTMMQGLELLAYFRNRAPLDDSGMPKDRFSAEMPDATLATLKIQPSEPRDSAVYFCASGPPWGGGQNEQFFGPGTRLTVL.

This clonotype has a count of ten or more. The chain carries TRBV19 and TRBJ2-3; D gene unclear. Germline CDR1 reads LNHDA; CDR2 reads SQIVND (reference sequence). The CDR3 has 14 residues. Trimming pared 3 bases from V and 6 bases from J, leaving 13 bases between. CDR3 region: CASSIRTELDTQYF. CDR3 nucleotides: TGTGCCAGTAGTATCAGAACCGAGCTGGATACGCAGTATTTT.

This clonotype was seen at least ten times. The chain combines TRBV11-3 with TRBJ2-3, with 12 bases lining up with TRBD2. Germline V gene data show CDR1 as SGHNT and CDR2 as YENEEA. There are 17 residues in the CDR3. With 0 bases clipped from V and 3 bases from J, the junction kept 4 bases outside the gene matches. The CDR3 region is CASSLDPSGRGTDTQYF. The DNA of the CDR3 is TGTGCCAGCAGCTTAGATCCTAGCGGGAGGGGAACAGATACGCAGTATTTT.

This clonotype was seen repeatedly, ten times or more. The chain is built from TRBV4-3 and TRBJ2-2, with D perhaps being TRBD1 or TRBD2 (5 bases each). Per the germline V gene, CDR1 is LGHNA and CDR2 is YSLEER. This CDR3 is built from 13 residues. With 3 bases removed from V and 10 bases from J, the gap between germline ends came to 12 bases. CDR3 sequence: CASSQMGDLELFF. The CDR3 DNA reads TGCGCCAGCAGCCAGATGGGGGACCTGGAGCTGTTTTTT.

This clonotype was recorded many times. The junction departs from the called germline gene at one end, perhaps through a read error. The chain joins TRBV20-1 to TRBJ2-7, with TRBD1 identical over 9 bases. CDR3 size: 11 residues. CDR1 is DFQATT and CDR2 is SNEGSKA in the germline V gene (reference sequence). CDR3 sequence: CSATPQGAEVF. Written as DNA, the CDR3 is TGCAGTGCCACCCCACAGGGGGCAGAGGTCTTC.

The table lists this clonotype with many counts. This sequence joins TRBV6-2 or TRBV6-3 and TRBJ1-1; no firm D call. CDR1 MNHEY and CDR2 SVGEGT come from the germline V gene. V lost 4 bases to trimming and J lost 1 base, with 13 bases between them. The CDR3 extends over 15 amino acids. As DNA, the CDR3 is TGTGCCAGCAGTTCCCAACACCGGGCGAACACTGAAGCTTTCTTT. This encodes CASSSQHRANTEAFF.

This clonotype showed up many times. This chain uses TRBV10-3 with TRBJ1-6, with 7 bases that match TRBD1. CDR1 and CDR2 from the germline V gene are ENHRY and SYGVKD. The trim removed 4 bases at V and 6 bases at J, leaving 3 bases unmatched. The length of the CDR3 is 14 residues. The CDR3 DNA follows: TGTGCCATCAGTGGCGGACAGGTTAATTCACCCCTCCACTTT. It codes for CAISGGQVNSPLHF.

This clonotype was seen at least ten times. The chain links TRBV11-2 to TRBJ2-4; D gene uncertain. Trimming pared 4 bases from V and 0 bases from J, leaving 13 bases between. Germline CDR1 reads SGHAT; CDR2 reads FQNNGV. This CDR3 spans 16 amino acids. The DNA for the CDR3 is TGTGCCAGCAGCTCCTCCAATCCTTTAGCCAAAAACATTCAGTACTTC. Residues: CASSSSNPLAKNIQYF.